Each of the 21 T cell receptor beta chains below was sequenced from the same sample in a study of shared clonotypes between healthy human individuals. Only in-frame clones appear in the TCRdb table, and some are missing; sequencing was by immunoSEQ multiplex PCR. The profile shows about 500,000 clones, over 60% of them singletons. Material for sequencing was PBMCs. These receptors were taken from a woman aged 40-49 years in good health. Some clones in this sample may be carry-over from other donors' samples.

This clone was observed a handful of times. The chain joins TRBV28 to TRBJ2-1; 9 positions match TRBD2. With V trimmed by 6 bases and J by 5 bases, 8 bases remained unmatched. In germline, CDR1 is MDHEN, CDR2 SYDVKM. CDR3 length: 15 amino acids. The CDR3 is CASSLLAGPHNEQFF. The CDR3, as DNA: TGTGCCAGCAGCCTCCTAGCGGGACCCCACAATGAGCAGTTCTTC.

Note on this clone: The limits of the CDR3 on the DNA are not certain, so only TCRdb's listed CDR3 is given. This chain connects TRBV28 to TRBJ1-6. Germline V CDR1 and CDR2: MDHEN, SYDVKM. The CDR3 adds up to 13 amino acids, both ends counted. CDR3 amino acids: CASSSSVNSPLHF.

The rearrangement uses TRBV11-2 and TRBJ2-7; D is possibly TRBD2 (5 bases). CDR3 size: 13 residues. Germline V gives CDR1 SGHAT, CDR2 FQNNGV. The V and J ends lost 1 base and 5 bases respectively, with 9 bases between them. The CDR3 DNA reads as TGTGCCAGCAGCTTAGGTAGCGCGAACGAGCAGTACTTC. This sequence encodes CASSLGSANEQYF.

The CDR3 loop reads CASSWGDYEQYF. For the CDR3, the DNA is TGTGCCAGCAGTTGGGGCGACTACGAGCAGTACTTC. V and J are TRBV6-5 and TRBJ2-7; D is perhaps TRBD1 (5 bases). This CDR3 has 12 amino acids. Germline CDR1 MNHEY, CDR2 SVGAGI. Trimming took 4 bases from V and 3 from J, leaving 7 bases between them.

The CDR3: CATSRVLAGGTGELFF. CDR3 DNA: TGTGCCACCAGCAGAGTACTAGCGGGAGGCACCGGGGAGCTGTTTTTT. V gene TRBV15 combines with J gene TRBJ2-2; 12 bases line up with TRBD2. The germline V gene has CDR1 LNHNV and CDR2 YYDKDF (reference sequence). The CDR3 is 16 residues long. After removal of 1 base from V and 4 bases from J, the junction contained 1 base not matched to a gene. Drawing the rest from reference TRBV15 and TRBJ2-2, the complete variable domain is DAMVIQNPRYQVTQFGKPVTLSCSQTLNHNVMYWYQQKSSQAPKLLFHYYDKDFNNEADTPDNFQSRRPNTSFCFLDIRSPGLGDTAMYLCATSRVLAGGTGELFFGEGSRLTVL.

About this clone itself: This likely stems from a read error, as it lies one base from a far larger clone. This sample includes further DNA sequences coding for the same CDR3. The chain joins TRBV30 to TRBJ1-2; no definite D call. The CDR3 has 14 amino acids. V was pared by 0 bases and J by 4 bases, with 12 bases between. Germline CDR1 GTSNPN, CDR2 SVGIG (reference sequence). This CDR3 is CAWSVGPSSYGYTF. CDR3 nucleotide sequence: TGTGCCTGGAGTGTCGGGCCTTCCTCCTATGGCTACACCTTC.

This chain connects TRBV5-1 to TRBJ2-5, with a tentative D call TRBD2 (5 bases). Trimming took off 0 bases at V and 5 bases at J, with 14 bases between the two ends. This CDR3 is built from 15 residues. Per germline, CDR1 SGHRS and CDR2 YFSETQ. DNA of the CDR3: TGCGCCAGCAGCTTGGAACTAGGTGGCCGGGAGACCCAGTACTTC. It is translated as CASSLELGGRETQYF.

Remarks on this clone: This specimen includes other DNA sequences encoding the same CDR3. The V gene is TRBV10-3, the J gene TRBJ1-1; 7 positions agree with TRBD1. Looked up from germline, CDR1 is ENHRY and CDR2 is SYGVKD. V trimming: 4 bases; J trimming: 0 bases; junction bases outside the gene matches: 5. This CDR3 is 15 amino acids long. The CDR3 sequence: CAISATGALNTEAFF. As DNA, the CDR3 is TGTGCCATCAGTGCAACAGGGGCCTTGAACACTGAAGCTTTCTTT.

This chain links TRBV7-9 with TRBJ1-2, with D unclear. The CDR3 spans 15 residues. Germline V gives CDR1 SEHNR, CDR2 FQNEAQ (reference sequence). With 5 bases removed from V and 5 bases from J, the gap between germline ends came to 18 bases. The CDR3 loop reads CASSTTSPLRYGYTF. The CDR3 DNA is TGTGCCAGCAGCACTACTAGCCCATTGCGGTATGGCTACACCTTC.

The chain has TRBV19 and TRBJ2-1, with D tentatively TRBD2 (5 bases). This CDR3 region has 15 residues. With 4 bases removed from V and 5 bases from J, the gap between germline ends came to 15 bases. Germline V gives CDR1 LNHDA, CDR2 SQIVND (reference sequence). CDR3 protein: CASSTRRAPHNEQFF. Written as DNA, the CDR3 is TGTGCCAGTAGTACTCGGCGGGCGCCCCACAATGAGCAGTTCTTC. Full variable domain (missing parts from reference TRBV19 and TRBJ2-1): DGGITQSPKYLFRKEGQNVTLSCEQNLNHDAMYWYRQDPGQGLRLIYYSQIVNDFQKGDIAEGYSVSREKKESFPLTVTSAQKNPTAFYLCASSTRRAPHNEQFFGPGTRLTVL.

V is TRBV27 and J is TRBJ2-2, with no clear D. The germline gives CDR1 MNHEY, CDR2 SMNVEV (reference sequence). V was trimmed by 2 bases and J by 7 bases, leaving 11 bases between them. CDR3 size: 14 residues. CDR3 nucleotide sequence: TGTGCCAGCAGTTTACTACCCCATATCGGGGAGCTGTTTTTT. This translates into CASSLLPHIGELFF.

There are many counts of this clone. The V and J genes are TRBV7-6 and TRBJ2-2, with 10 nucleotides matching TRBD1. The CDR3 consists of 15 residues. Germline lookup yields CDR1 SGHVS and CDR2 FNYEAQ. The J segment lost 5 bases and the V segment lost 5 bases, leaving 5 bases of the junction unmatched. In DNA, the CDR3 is TGTGCCAGCAGCCTGGGGACAGGGGCAACCGGGGAGCTGTTTTTT. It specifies CASSLGTGATGELFF.

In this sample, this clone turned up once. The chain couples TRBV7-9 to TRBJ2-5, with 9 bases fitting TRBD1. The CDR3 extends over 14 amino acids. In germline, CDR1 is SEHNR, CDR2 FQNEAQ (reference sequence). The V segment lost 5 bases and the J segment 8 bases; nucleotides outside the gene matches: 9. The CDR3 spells CASSASTGGDTQYF. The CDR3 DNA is TGTGCCAGCAGCGCAAGTACAGGGGGCGATACCCAGTACTTC.

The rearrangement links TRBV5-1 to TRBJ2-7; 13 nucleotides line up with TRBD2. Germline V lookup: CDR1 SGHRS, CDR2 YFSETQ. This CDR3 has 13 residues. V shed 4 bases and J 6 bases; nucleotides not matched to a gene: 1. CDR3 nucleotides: TGCGCCAGCAGCGGACTAGCGGGAGTCGAGCAGTACTTC. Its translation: CASSGLAGVEQYF.

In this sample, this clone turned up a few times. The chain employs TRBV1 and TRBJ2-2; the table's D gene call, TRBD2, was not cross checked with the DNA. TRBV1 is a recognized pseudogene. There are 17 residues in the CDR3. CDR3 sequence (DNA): TGCACCAGCAGCCATCCCCGCGCGGGGAGGGACACCGGGGAGCTGTTTTTT. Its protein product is CTSSHPRAGRDTGELFF.

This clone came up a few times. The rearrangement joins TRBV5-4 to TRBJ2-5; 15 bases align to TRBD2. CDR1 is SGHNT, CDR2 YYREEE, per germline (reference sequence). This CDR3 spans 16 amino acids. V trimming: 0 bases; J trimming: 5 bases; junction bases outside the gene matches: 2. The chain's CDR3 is CASSLGTSGRGETQYF. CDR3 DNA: TGTGCCAGCAGCTTGGGGACTAGCGGGAGGGGGGAGACCCAGTACTTC.

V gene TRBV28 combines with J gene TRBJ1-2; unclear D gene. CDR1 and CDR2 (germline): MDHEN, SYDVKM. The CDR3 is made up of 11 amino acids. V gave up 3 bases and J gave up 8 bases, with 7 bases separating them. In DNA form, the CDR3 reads TGTGCCAGCAGTTTTGATACGGGCTACACCTTC. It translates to CASSFDTGYTF.

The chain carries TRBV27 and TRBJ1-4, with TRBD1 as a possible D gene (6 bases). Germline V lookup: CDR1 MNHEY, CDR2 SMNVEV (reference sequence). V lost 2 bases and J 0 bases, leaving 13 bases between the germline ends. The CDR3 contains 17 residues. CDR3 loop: CASSLQDRDATNEKLFF. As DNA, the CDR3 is TGTGCCAGCAGTTTACAGGACAGAGATGCAACTAATGAAAAACTGTTTTTT.

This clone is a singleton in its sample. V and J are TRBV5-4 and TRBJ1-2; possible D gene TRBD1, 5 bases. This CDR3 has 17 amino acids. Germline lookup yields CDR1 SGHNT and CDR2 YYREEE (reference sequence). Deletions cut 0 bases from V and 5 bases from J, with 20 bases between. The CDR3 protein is CASSLGPGGFSTYGYTF. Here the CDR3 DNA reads TGTGCCAGCAGCTTGGGTCCGGGGGGTTTTTCCACTTATGGCTACACCTTC.

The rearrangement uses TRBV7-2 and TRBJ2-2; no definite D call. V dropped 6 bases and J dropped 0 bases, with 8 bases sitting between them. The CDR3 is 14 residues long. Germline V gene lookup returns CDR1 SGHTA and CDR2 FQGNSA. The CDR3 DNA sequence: TGTGCCAGCAGTTGGGCGGCGAACACCGGGGAGCTGTTTTTT. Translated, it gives CASSWAANTGELFF.

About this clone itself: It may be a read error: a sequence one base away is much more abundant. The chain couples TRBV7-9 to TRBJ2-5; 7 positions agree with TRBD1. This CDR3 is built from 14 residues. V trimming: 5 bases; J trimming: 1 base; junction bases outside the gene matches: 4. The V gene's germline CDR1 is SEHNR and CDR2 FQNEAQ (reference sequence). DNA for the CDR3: TGTGCCAGCAGCCTCCGGGACAGCCAAGAGACCCAGTACTTC. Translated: CASSLRDSQETQYF.